The 28 T cell receptor beta chains given below trace back to one sample, sequenced in a study of cytomegalovirus exposure and HLA in healthy donors. PCR used 60 Vbeta primers and 13 Jbeta primers. Profiling relied on immunoSEQ multiplex PCR, and the TCRdb table lists in-frame clones only, not all of them. The sample shows approximately 73,000 clones, about 60% of them seen only once. The sample comprised PBMCs. These receptors were taken from a man aged 30 to 39 in good health and CMV-seropositive.

This clone has more than one count but fewer than ten. The J gene is TRBJ2-1, the V gene TRBV6-4, with 14 bases fitting TRBD2. This CDR3 contains 15 residues. The J segment lost 9 bases and the V segment lost 7 bases, leaving 8 bases of the junction unmatched. Looked up from germline, CDR1 is MRHNA and CDR2 is SNTAGT. This chain's CDR3 is CASTATSGGAGEQFF. The CDR3 bases are TGTGCCAGCACCGCGACTAGCGGGGGGGCCGGTGAGCAGTTCTTC.

The rearrangement joins TRBV6-5 to TRBJ2-1, with 10 bases matching TRBD2. CDR3 length: 16 amino acids. J lost 8 bases, V lost 1 base, and 8 bases had no gene match. Germline loops: CDR1 MNHEY, CDR2 SVGAGI. The CDR3 loop reads CASSYFQREGTDEQFF. The DNA of the CDR3 is TGTGCCAGCAGTTACTTTCAGCGGGAGGGGACCGATGAGCAGTTCTTC.

The chain is built from TRBV2 and TRBJ1-1, with TRBD1 matching 8 bases. The junction had 5 bases not matched to a gene; V was cut back by 10 bases and J by 1 base. The germline V gene encodes CDR1 SNHLY and CDR2 FYNNEI. The CDR3 covers 13 residues. As DNA, the CDR3 is TGTGCCAAGCAGGGGGCAGCGAACACTGAAGCTTTCTTT. This encodes CAKQGAANTEAFF.

This clone was found a few times. The genes are TRBV5-6 and TRBJ1-6, with TRBD1 matching over 7 bases. CDR3 size: 14 residues. CDR1 SGHDT and CDR2 YYEEEE come from the germline V gene. V shed 2 bases, J shed 11 bases, and the junction held 7 bases outside the gene matches. The CDR3, as DNA: TGTGCCAGCAGCTTAATACAGGGGAGGCCACCCCTCCACTTT. It codes for CASSLIQGRPPLHF.

V is TRBV28 and J is TRBJ2-5; 8 bases are a match to TRBD2. The DNA matches TRBJ2-7 better at its end, which makes the J call doubtful. The germline V gene has CDR1 MDHEN and CDR2 SYDVKM. This CDR3 contains 16 residues. CDR3 in amino acids: CASRGVVAGNPYEQYF. For the CDR3, the DNA is TGTGCCAGCAGAGGGGTGGTAGCGGGAAACCCCTACGAGCAGTACTTC.

The chain joins TRBV5-1 to TRBJ2-3; 7 nucleotides match TRBD2. Germline-derived CDR1 and CDR2 are SGHRS and YFSETQ. The V segment lost 4 bases and the J segment 4 bases; nucleotides outside the gene matches: 6. CDR3 length equals 14 residues. The CDR3 DNA is TGCGCCAGCAGCCCGGGGGGAACCGCAGATACGCAGTATTTT. It translates to CASSPGGTADTQYF. The full variable domain, completed using reference TRBV5-1 and TRBJ2-3, is KAGVTQTPRYLIKTRGQQVTLSCSPISGHRSVSWYQQTPGQGLQFLFEYFSETQRNKGNFPGRFSGRQFSNSRSEMNVSTLELGDSALYLCASSPGGTADTQYFGPGTRLTVL.

The chain employs TRBV5-6 and TRBJ2-3; 7 nucleotides align to TRBD2. Per the germline V gene, CDR1 is SGHDT and CDR2 is YYEEEE. J was trimmed by 6 bases and V by 0 bases; bases with no gene match: 10. The CDR3 sequence is 16 residues long. The CDR3 region is CASSLVARGEADTQYF. In DNA, the CDR3 is TGTGCCAGCAGCTTGGTAGCTCGGGGGGAAGCGGATACGCAGTATTTT.

The chain uses TRBV18 and TRBJ1-5; D call uncertain. CDR1 and CDR2 (germline): KGHSH, LQKENI. Trimming pared 1 base from V and 4 bases from J, leaving 8 bases between. This CDR3 has 14 residues. CDR3 nucleotide sequence: TGTGCCAGCTCACCACGGCACCATAATCAGCCCCAGCATTTT. This gives the protein CASSPRHHNQPQHF.

J is TRBJ1-2 and V is TRBV11-2, with a weak D call TRBD1 (6 bases). In germline, CDR1 is SGHAT, CDR2 FQNNGV. The ends were cut back, 5 bases at V and 6 bases at J, with 19 bases in the middle. The CDR3 loop spans 15 amino acids. The CDR3: CASSPKGGGGHGYTF. The CDR3 coding sequence is TGTGCCAGCAGCCCCAAGGGGGGAGGGGGGCATGGCTACACCTTC.

The rearrangement joins TRBV7-9 to TRBJ1-5; 9 bases fit TRBD1. V dropped 5 bases and J dropped 4; count of bases not matched to a gene: 3. Germline loops: CDR1 SEHNR, CDR2 FQNEAQ (reference sequence). CDR3 size: 14 residues. CDR3 loop: CASSPGQGNQPQHF. CDR3 bases: TGTGCCAGCAGCCCTGGACAGGGGAATCAGCCCCAGCATTTT.

J is TRBJ2-1 and V is TRBV5-4; 10 bases match TRBD2. Trimming removed 1 base from V and 8 bases from J; junction bases left unmatched: 12. The CDR3 contains 17 residues. CDR1 is SGHNT, CDR2 YYREEE, per germline (reference sequence). The CDR3 loop reads CASSLTEGLAMSDEQFF. The CDR3 coding sequence is TGTGCCAGCAGCTTGACCGAGGGACTAGCGATGAGCGATGAGCAGTTCTTC.

The chain has TRBV10-3 and TRBJ1-5; possibly TRBD1 for D (6 bases). There are 14 residues in the CDR3. V was pared by 10 bases and J by 0 bases, with 13 bases between. The germline CDR1 and CDR2 sequences are ENHRY and SYGVKD. CDR3 region: CATQGGGSNQPQHF. The CDR3 region has the DNA TGTGCCACCCAAGGGGGGGGTAGCAATCAGCCCCAGCATTTT.

This clone was seen a few times. The rearrangement uses TRBV30 and TRBJ1-4; D gene uncertain. V lost 0 bases and J 3 bases, leaving 11 bases between the germline ends. Germline V CDR1 and CDR2: GTSNPN, SVGIG (reference sequence). The CDR3 spans 15 residues. This chain's CDR3 is CAWSVDWSSNEKLFF. CDR3 DNA: TGTGCCTGGAGTGTAGATTGGAGTTCTAATGAAAAACTGTTTTTT.

The chain combines TRBV4-3 with TRBJ2-7; no clear D. This CDR3 contains 13 residues. V was pared by 0 bases and J by 1 base, with 4 bases between. Germline lookup yields CDR1 LGHNA and CDR2 YSLEER. DNA for the CDR3: TGCGCCAGCAGCCAAGATTCTTCCTACGAGCAGTACTTC. This gives the protein CASSQDSSYEQYF.

This chain uses TRBV4-1 with TRBJ2-7, with a possible D match to TRBD1 (5 bases). CDR1 is MGHRA and CDR2 is YSYEKL in the germline V gene. The ends were cut back, 3 bases at V and 7 bases at J, with 7 bases in the middle. The CDR3 extends over 11 amino acids. Written as DNA, the CDR3 is TGCGCCAGCAGCCAGGGGCGTGAGCAGTACTTC. Translated, it gives CASSQGREQYF.

The rearrangement joins TRBV19 to TRBJ2-2, with D maybe TRBD1 (6 bases). The CDR3 length is 13 residues. CDR1 is LNHDA and CDR2 is SQIVND in the germline V gene (reference sequence). With 10 bases removed from V and 4 bases from J, the gap between germline ends came to 13 bases. In DNA, the CDR3 is TGTGCCACCACAATGACAGGCACCGGGGAGCTGTTTTTT. Its protein is CATTMTGTGELFF. Filled out from reference TRBV19 and TRBJ2-2, the complete variable domain reads DGGITQSPKYLFRKEGQNVTLSCEQNLNHDAMYWYRQDPGQGLRLIYYSQIVNDFQKGDIAEGYSVSREKKESFPLTVTSAQKNPTAFYLCATTMTGTGELFFGEGSRLTVL.

With regard to this clone: Other DNA sequences within the sample encode an identical CDR3. The chain recombines TRBV9 with TRBJ2-1, with D possibly matching TRBD2 (6 bases). Germline CDR1 reads SGDLS; CDR2 reads YYNGEE. The CDR3 contains 13 residues. V was trimmed by 2 bases and J by 7 bases, leaving 10 bases between them. The chain's CDR3 is CASSVGGGNEQFF. The CDR3 DNA reads as TGTGCCAGCAGCGTCGGGGGAGGTAATGAGCAGTTCTTC.

This clone was counted between two and nine times. V gene TRBV5-6 combines with J gene TRBJ1-4; 10 nucleotides agree with TRBD1. Germline V lookup: CDR1 SGHDT, CDR2 YYEEEE. The CDR3 runs 14 residues. J lost 7 bases, V lost 4 bases, and 4 bases had no gene match. CDR3 nucleotides: TGTGCCAGCAGCGGAGGACAGGGGGGTGAAAAACTGTTTTTT. Residues: CASSGGQGGEKLFF.

This rearrangement joins TRBV9 to TRBJ1-3; D possibly corresponds to TRBD1 (6 bases). Trimming took 0 bases from V and 1 from J, leaving 8 bases between them. Per the germline V gene, CDR1 is SGDLS and CDR2 is YYNGEE. This CDR3 is built from 15 residues. The CDR3, as DNA: TGTGCCAGCAGCGTAGCAGGGACATCTGGAAACACCATATATTTT. Residues: CASSVAGTSGNTIYF.

Only one count was recorded for this clone. The CDR3 DNA is TGTGCCAGCAGCGTAGGGGAGCTAGCGGGGGGGCAGGAGACCCAGTACTTC. It codes for CASSVGELAGGQETQYF. The chain is built from TRBV9 and TRBJ2-5, with 12 positions matching TRBD2. The V gene's germline CDR1 is SGDLS and CDR2 YYNGEE. After removal of 0 bases from V and 5 bases from J, the junction contained 8 bases not matched to a gene. The CDR3 is made up of 17 amino acids.

The chain recombines TRBV4-1 with TRBJ2-7; possible D gene TRBD1, 6 bases. The CDR3 has 15 amino acids. V shed 1 base and J shed 3 bases, with 13 bases lying between them. Germline-derived CDR1 and CDR2 are MGHRA and YSYEKL. CDR3 sequence (DNA): TGCGCCAGCAGCCAAGGGGCCGGACAGAACTACGAGCAGTACTTC. Protein: CASSQGAGQNYEQYF.

This clone occurred a few times. The rearrangement joins TRBV7-2 to TRBJ2-4, with TRBD2 as a possible D gene (7 bases). The CDR3 covers 14 residues. From germline, CDR1 is SGHTA and CDR2 FQGNSA. Trimming took 4 bases from V and 7 from J, leaving 14 bases between them. The CDR3 sequence: CASSSTGGSNIQYF. DNA for the CDR3: TGTGCCAGCAGCTCCACGGGGGGCTCTAACATTCAGTACTTC.

Here the CDR3 reads CATVQGAPSSEAFF. The CDR3 DNA follows: TGTGCCACGGTACAGGGGGCCCCTTCCTCTGAAGCTTTCTTT. The chain links TRBV19 to TRBJ1-1, with 9 bases aligning to TRBD1. The CDR3 has 14 residues. CDR1 is LNHDA and CDR2 is SQIVND in the germline V gene (reference sequence). The trim removed 10 bases at V and 6 bases at J, leaving 12 bases unmatched. The full variable domain, with the rest looked up from reference TRBV19 and TRBJ1-1, is DGGITQSPKYLFRKEGQNVTLSCEQNLNHDAMYWYRQDPGQGLRLIYYSQIVNDFQKGDIAEGYSVSREKKESFPLTVTSAQKNPTAFYLCATVQGAPSSEAFFGQGTRLTVV.

The J gene is TRBJ2-1, the V gene TRBV7-3; 11 bases line up with TRBD2. Per the germline V gene, CDR1 is SGHTA and CDR2 is FQGTGA. The CDR3 has 14 amino acids. Losses at the gene ends were 5 bases for V and 9 bases for J; bases not matched to a gene: 6. DNA of the CDR3: TGTGCCAGCAGCCTAGCGGGAGGATCGAGTGAGCAGTTCTTC. Amino acid sequence: CASSLAGGSSEQFF.

The rearrangement joins TRBV4-3 to TRBJ2-7; TRBD2 aligns across 9 bases. V shed 1 base and J 6 bases; nucleotides not matched to a gene: 7. Germline V gene sequence: CDR1 LGHNA, CDR2 YSLEER. The length of the CDR3 is 15 residues. The DNA for the CDR3 is TGCGCCAGCAGCCAAGCGCTAGCGGGAAGGGCCGAGCAGTACTTC. It translates to CASSQALAGRAEQYF.

The CDR3 loop is CASSQSQEETQYF. DNA of the CDR3: TGTGCCAGCTCACAATCCCAGGAAGAGACCCAGTACTTC. The chain has TRBV18 and TRBJ2-5; D gene ambiguous. This CDR3 has 13 residues. The V end was cut by 4 bases, the J end by 3 bases, with 9 bases between. Germline V gene sequence: CDR1 KGHSH, CDR2 LQKENI.

This clone was recorded a few times. The chain is built from TRBV19 and TRBJ1-2; D unresolved. The length of the CDR3 is 13 residues. V was shortened by 2 bases and J by 4 bases, with 8 bases between the two germline ends. Germline CDR1 is LNHDA and CDR2 is SQIVND (reference sequence). Here the CDR3 reads CASSISSGYGYTF. The CDR3, as DNA: TGTGCCAGTAGTATAAGCTCCGGCTATGGCTACACCTTC.

CDR3 in amino acids: CASSLGTGGIGGELFF. The CDR3 coding sequence is TGTGCCAGCAGCCTAGGGACAGGGGGAATTGGCGGGGAGCTGTTTTTT. The gene calls are TRBV7-7 and TRBJ2-2, with 11 bases aligning to TRBD1. Looked up from germline, CDR1 is SSHAT and CDR2 is FNYEAQ (reference sequence). V shed 5 bases and J 7 bases; nucleotides not matched to a gene: 9. The CDR3 sequence is 16 residues long.